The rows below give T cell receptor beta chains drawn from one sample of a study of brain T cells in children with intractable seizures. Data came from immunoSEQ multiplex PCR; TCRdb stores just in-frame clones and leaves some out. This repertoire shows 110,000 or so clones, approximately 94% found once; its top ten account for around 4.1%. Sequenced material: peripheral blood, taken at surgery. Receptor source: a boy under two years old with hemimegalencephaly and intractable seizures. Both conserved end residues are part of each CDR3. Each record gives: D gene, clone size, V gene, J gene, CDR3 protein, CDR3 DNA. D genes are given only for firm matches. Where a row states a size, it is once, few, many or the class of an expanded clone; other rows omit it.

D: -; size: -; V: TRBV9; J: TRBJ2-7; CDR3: CASSVASAHEQYF; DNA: TGTGCCAGCAGCGTAGCTAGCGCCCACGAGCAGTACTTC
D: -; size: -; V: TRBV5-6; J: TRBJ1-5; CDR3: CASSPRGVRDQPQHF; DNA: TGTGCCAGCAGCCCGAGGGGGGTAAGGGATCAGCCCCAGCATTTT
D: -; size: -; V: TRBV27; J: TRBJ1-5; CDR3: CASSLGPLGNQPQHF; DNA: TGTGCCAGCAGTCTGGGCCCGTTGGGGAATCAGCCCCAGCATTTT
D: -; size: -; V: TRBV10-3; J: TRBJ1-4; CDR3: CATGSNEKLFF; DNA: TGTGCCACGGGAAGCAATGAAAAACTGTTTTTT
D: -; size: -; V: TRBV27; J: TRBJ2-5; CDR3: CASSLYRRRGTETQYF; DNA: TGTGCCAGCAGTTTATACCGCCGAAGGGGGACAGAGACCCAGTACTTC
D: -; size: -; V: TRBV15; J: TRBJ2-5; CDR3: CATSRPPGVSETQYF; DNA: TGTGCCACCAGCAGACCCCCGGGGGTTTCAGAGACCCAGTACTTC
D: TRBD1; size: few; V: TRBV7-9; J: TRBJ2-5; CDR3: CASSETGTGETQYF; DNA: TGTGCCAGCAGCGAGACAGGGACGGGAGAGACCCAGTACTTC
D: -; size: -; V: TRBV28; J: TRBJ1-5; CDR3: CASSFFGNPNQPQHF; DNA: TGTGCCAGCAGTTTTTTTGGGAACCCTAATCAGCCCCAGCATTTT
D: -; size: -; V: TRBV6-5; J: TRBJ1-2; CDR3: CASSGGPNYGYTF; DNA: TGTGCCAGCAGCGGGGGGCCTAACTATGGCTACACCTTC
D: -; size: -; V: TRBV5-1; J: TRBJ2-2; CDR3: CASSLRQPGELFF; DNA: TGCGCCAGCAGCTTGAGACAGCCCGGGGAGCTGTTTTTT
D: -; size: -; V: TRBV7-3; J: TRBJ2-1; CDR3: CASSLGSGNNGEQFF; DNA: TGTGCCAGCAGCTTAGGCTCAGGGAATAATGGTGAGCAGTTCTTC
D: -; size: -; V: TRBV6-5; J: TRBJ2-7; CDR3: CASQGAVYEQYF; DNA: TGTGCCTCACAGGGAGCAGTCTACGAGCAGTACTTC
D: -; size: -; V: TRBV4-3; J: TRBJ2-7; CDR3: CASSQDIRGIFYEQYF; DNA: TGCGCCAGCAGCCAAGATATACGAGGGATCTTCTACGAGCAGTACTTC
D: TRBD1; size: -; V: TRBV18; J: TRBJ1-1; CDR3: CASSTSGTVNTEAFF; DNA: TGTGCCAGCTCAACTTCCGGGACAGTGAACACTGAAGCTTTCTTT
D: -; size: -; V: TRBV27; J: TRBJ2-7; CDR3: CASSLFLRRWDEQYF; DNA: TGTGCCAGCAGTTTATTTCTGCGGAGGTGGGACGAGCAGTACTTC
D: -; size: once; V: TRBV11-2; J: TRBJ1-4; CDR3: CASSLSRPGTGRLKLFF; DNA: TGTGCCAGCAGCTTATCGCGTCCCGGGACGGGGAGGTTGAAACTGTTTTTT